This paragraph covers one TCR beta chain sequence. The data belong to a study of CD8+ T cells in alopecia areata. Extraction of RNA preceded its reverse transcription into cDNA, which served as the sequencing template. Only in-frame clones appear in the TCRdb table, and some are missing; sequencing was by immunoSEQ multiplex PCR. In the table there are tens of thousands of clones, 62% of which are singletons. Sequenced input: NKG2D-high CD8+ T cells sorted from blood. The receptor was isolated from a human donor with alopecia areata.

In DNA, the CDR3 is TGTGCCAGCAGCTTAGAGAGGTACAAGAGCACAGATACGCAGTATTTT. It encodes CASSLERYKSTDTQYF. The chain couples TRBV7-9 to TRBJ2-3; D remains unclear. The CDR3 consists of 16 residues. Germline CDR1 is SEHNR and CDR2 is FQNEAQ (reference sequence). V lost 1 base and J lost 0, with 11 bases in between. Together with reference TRBV7-9 and TRBJ2-3, the CDR3 gives the full variable domain: DTGVSQNPRHKITKRGQNVTFRCDPISEHNRLYWYRQTLGQGPEFLTYFQNEAQLEKSRLLSDRFSAERPKGSFSTLEIQRTEQGDSAMYLCASSLERYKSTDTQYFGPGTRLTVL.